The rows below give T cell receptor beta chains drawn from one sample of a study of cytomegalovirus exposure and HLA in healthy donors. The assay was immunoSEQ multiplex PCR, and TCRdb's table has in-frame clones only and misses some. The table has tens of thousands of clones, approximately 81% seen once; the top ten hold roughly 6.2%. Sequenced sample: PBMCs. Source of these receptors: a woman in her 50s in good health and CMV-seropositive. CDR3s include the opening cysteine and the closing phenylalanine or tryptophan. Each record gives: V gene, D gene, J gene, clone size, CDR3 DNA, CDR3 protein. A D gene is named only where the DNA matches it firmly. Clone size is shown for a subset of rows, as once, few, many or a class of expanded clone.

V gene: TRBV29-1
D gene: NA
J gene: TRBJ1-1
clone size: NA
CDR3 DNA: TGCAGCGTTGAAGCCCCCGAAAACAGGGTTGAAGCTTTCTTT
CDR3 protein: CSVEAPENRVEAFF

V gene: TRBV30
D gene: TRBD2
J gene: TRBJ2-5
clone size: NA
CDR3 DNA: TGTGCCTGGATAGCGGGAGACGCCAGGGGGACCCAGTACTTC
CDR3 protein: CAWIAGDARGTQYF

V gene: TRBV30
D gene: NA
J gene: TRBJ2-7
clone size: NA
CDR3 DNA: TGTGCCTGCACAGCAGCCTACGAGCAGTACTTC
CDR3 protein: CACTAAYEQYF

V gene: TRBV5-1
D gene: TRBD1
J gene: TRBJ1-4
clone size: NA
CDR3 DNA: TGCGCCAGCAGCTTGGGGACAGGGACCGCGGCTGAAAAACTGTTTTTT
CDR3 protein: CASSLGTGTAAEKLFF

V gene: TRBV5-1
D gene: TRBD1
J gene: TRBJ1-4
clone size: NA
CDR3 DNA: TGCGCCAGCAGCCAGAGAGGAGGGGGCGAAAAACTGTTTTTT
CDR3 protein: CASSQRGGGEKLFF

V gene: TRBV2
D gene: NA
J gene: TRBJ2-5
clone size: few
CDR3 DNA: TGTGCCAGCAGTGCAGAAGAGACCCAGTACTTC
CDR3 protein: CASSAEETQYF

V gene: TRBV2
D gene: NA
J gene: TRBJ1-6
clone size: NA
CDR3 DNA: TGTGCCAGCAGCAAGGCTCCGACAGTCCTCAATTCACCCCTCCACTTT
CDR3 protein: CASSKAPTVLNSPLHF

V gene: TRBV10-3
D gene: TRBD1
J gene: TRBJ2-7
clone size: few
CDR3 DNA: TGTGCCATCAGTGAGTCCGACAGGGCTCCGTACGAGCAGTACTTC
CDR3 protein: CAISESDRAPYEQYF

V gene: TRBV2
D gene: TRBD1
J gene: TRBJ2-5
clone size: NA
CDR3 DNA: TGTGCCAGCAGTGGGGACAGGGGGCAGGAGACCCAGTACTTC
CDR3 protein: CASSGDRGQETQYF

V gene: TRBV7-9
D gene: TRBD1
J gene: TRBJ1-1
clone size: few
CDR3 DNA: TGTTCCAGCACAAGACAGGGGCTGAACACTGAAGCTTTCTTT
CDR3 protein: CSSTRQGLNTEAFF

V gene: TRBV4-1
D gene: NA
J gene: TRBJ1-5
clone size: NA
CDR3 DNA: TGCGCCAGCAGCTTAGGTAGCAGCAATCAGCCCCAGCATTTT
CDR3 protein: CASSLGSSNQPQHF

V gene: TRBV10-3
D gene: TRBD2
J gene: TRBJ2-1
clone size: NA
CDR3 DNA: TGTGCCATCAGGGGACTAGCCTCCAATGAGCAGTTCTTC
CDR3 protein: CAIRGLASNEQFF

V gene: TRBV10-3
D gene: NA
J gene: TRBJ1-4
clone size: once
CDR3 DNA: TGTGCCATCAGTGAGTCTAGGGGAAAACTGTTTTTT
CDR3 protein: CAISESRGKLFF

V gene: TRBV30
D gene: NA
J gene: TRBJ1-2
clone size: NA
CDR3 DNA: TGTGCCTGGAGTGTACTCCTGCTGAGGGGCTACACCTTC
CDR3 protein: CAWSVLLLRGYTF

V gene: TRBV30
D gene: TRBD2
J gene: TRBJ2-1
clone size: NA
CDR3 DNA: TGTGCCTGGAGGGGGGAGGGAGCTCGCTACAATGAGCAGTTCTTC
CDR3 protein: CAWRGEGARYNEQFF

V gene: TRBV6-1
D gene: TRBD1
J gene: TRBJ1-1
clone size: few
CDR3 DNA: TGTGCCAGCAGGGACAGGGCTGTCACTGAAGCTTTCTTT
CDR3 protein: CASRDRAVTEAFF

V gene: TRBV6-5
D gene: NA
J gene: TRBJ2-3
clone size: NA
CDR3 DNA: TGTGCCACCACGGGGGACGCGGGAAGCACAGATACGCAGTATTTT
CDR3 protein: CATTGDAGSTDTQYF

V gene: TRBV27
D gene: NA
J gene: TRBJ2-2
clone size: NA
CDR3 DNA: TGTGCCAGCAGTTATCAGGTTAAGACCGGGGAGCTGTTTTTT
CDR3 protein: CASSYQVKTGELFF

V gene: TRBV11-3
D gene: NA
J gene: TRBJ1-1
clone size: NA
CDR3 DNA: TGTGCCAGCAGCCCCGGGGGGAAGAACACTGAAGCTTTCTTT
CDR3 protein: CASSPGGKNTEAFF

V gene: TRBV19
D gene: TRBD1
J gene: TRBJ2-7
clone size: NA
CDR3 DNA: TGTGCCAGTAAGTCAGGGGGCGACGAGCAGTACTTC
CDR3 protein: CASKSGGDEQYF

V gene: TRBV11-2
D gene: NA
J gene: TRBJ2-2
clone size: NA
CDR3 DNA: TGTGCCAACAGTCGGGGTCGAAGCGGGGAGCTGTTTTTT
CDR3 protein: CANSRGRSGELFF

V gene: TRBV11-3
D gene: TRBD2
J gene: TRBJ2-1
clone size: NA
CDR3 DNA: TGTGCCAGCAGCCTCGGGACTAGATCCGAGCAGTTCTTC
CDR3 protein: CASSLGTRSEQFF

V gene: TRBV11-2
D gene: TRBD2
J gene: TRBJ2-3
clone size: NA
CDR3 DNA: TGTGCCAGCAGCTTCGCCGGGACTAGCGGGAGAGGGACGCAGTATTTT
CDR3 protein: CASSFAGTSGRGTQYF

V gene: TRBV11-2
D gene: NA
J gene: TRBJ2-7
clone size: once
CDR3 DNA: TGTGCCAGCAGCTTAGCTGCGGGAAGCTCCTACGAGCAGTACTTC
CDR3 protein: CASSLAAGSSYEQYF

V gene: TRBV30
D gene: NA
J gene: TRBJ2-7
clone size: NA
CDR3 DNA: TGTGCCTGGAGTAGCGGAGGCTACGAGCAGTACTTC
CDR3 protein: CAWSSGGYEQYF

V gene: TRBV4-2
D gene: TRBD2
J gene: TRBJ2-3
clone size: NA
CDR3 DNA: TGTGCCAGCAGCCAGACCGGGACTAGCGGATCAGATACGCAGTATTTT
CDR3 protein: CASSQTGTSGSDTQYF

V gene: TRBV9
D gene: TRBD2
J gene: TRBJ2-5
clone size: NA
CDR3 DNA: TGTGCCAGCAGCGCCAAGCAATCGACTAGCGGAGAGACCCAGTACTTC
CDR3 protein: CASSAKQSTSGETQYF

V gene: TRBV27
D gene: NA
J gene: TRBJ1-2
clone size: NA
CDR3 DNA: TGTGCCAGCAGTCCAAGGGGTCTTGGCTACACCTTC
CDR3 protein: CASSPRGLGYTF

V gene: TRBV18
D gene: TRBD1
J gene: TRBJ2-3
clone size: NA
CDR3 DNA: TGTGCCAGCTCACGGGACAGACATACGGATACGCAGTATTTT
CDR3 protein: CASSRDRHTDTQYF

V gene: TRBV6-1
D gene: TRBD1
J gene: TRBJ2-7
clone size: NA
CDR3 DNA: TGTGCCAGCAGTGAATTGTGGACAGGGACGCCGGAGCAGTACTTC
CDR3 protein: CASSELWTGTPEQYF

V gene: TRBV27
D gene: NA
J gene: TRBJ2-3
clone size: few
CDR3 DNA: TGTGCCAGCAGTTTACGGTTTTACACAGATACGCAGTATTTT
CDR3 protein: CASSLRFYTDTQYF

V gene: TRBV11-2
D gene: NA
J gene: TRBJ1-2
clone size: NA
CDR3 DNA: TGTGCCAGCAGCTTAGAGGGCGGGGGGGTTGGCTACACCTTC
CDR3 protein: CASSLEGGGVGYTF

V gene: TRBV19
D gene: NA
J gene: TRBJ1-2
clone size: NA
CDR3 DNA: TGTGCCAGTTCAGGGACTAACTATGGCTACACCTTC
CDR3 protein: CASSGTNYGYTF

V gene: TRBV29-1
D gene: NA
J gene: TRBJ1-1
clone size: NA
CDR3 DNA: TGCAGCGTTGTGGGGGACACCAGGAACACTGAAGCTTTCTTT
CDR3 protein: CSVVGDTRNTEAFF

V gene: TRBV5-1
D gene: NA
J gene: TRBJ2-2
clone size: NA
CDR3 DNA: TGCGCCACCTCCCTGCAGGGCCCCGGGGAGCTGTTTTTT
CDR3 protein: CATSLQGPGELFF

V gene: TRBV6-1
D gene: NA
J gene: TRBJ1-2
clone size: NA
CDR3 DNA: TGTGCCAGCACCGATGAGGGATATGGCTACACCTTC
CDR3 protein: CASTDEGYGYTF

V gene: TRBV4-2
D gene: TRBD2
J gene: TRBJ2-5
clone size: NA
CDR3 DNA: TGTGCCAGCAGCCAAGAAGGGACTAGCGGGAGAGGGGGGGAGACCCAGTACTTC
CDR3 protein: CASSQEGTSGRGGETQYF

V gene: TRBV7-2
D gene: NA
J gene: TRBJ1-1
clone size: NA
CDR3 DNA: TGTGCCAGCAGCTTCCTCTCGGCTTTCTTT
CDR3 protein: CASSFLSAFF

V gene: TRBV19
D gene: TRBD2
J gene: TRBJ2-1
clone size: NA
CDR3 DNA: TGTGCCAGTAGTAGGGCGGGAGCCGTAAACAATGAGCAGTTCTTC
CDR3 protein: CASSRAGAVNNEQFF

V gene: TRBV10-3
D gene: TRBD2
J gene: TRBJ2-3
clone size: few
CDR3 DNA: TGTGCCATCAGTGAGTCAGGACTAGCGGAGTTAGCTAGCACAGATACGCAGTATTTT
CDR3 protein: CAISESGLAELASTDTQYF

V gene: TRBV19
D gene: NA
J gene: TRBJ2-7
clone size: NA
CDR3 DNA: TGTGCCAGTCGGGCCAGGGGTCCTGATGAGCAGTACTTC
CDR3 protein: CASRARGPDEQYF